These 5 T cell receptor beta chains were sequenced from one sample in a study of T-cell reconstitution after alpha-beta-depleted transplantation in children. TCRbeta library construction was performed incorporating unique molecular identifiers. TCRdb passed the PCR reads through MiXCR, listing each CDR3 protein once. This sample carries around 380,000 distinct CDR3 sequences, about a tenth of them seen once, and the ten largest clones take approximately 5%. This sample comprised PBMCs from the stem cell graft donor, obtained from the stem cell graft. Every receptor here comes from a human donor who donated a stem cell graft to a child with acute myeloid leukemia.

The J gene is TRBJ2-3, the V gene TRBV4-3, with 13 bases that match TRBD2. The CDR3 sequence is 18 residues long. The germline CDR1 and CDR2 sequences are LGHNA and YSLEER. Losses at the gene ends were 4 bases for V and 0 bases for J; bases not matched to a gene: 7. The CDR3 nucleotides are TGCGCCAGCAGCCGGAGACTAGCGGGAGGAAGTAGCACAGATACGCAGTATTTT. Its translation: CASSRRLAGGSSTDTQYF.

This clonotype was detected many times. The rearrangement uses TRBV6-2 or TRBV6-3 and TRBJ2-1; 10 bases are shared with TRBD1. The V and J ends lost 8 bases and 3 bases, in that order; junction bases with no gene match: 1. CDR1 and CDR2 (germline): MNHEY, SVGEGT. The length of the CDR3 is 13 residues. CDR3 residues: CASWTGGYNEQFF. DNA of the CDR3: TGTGCCAGCTGGACAGGGGGCTACAATGAGCAGTTCTTC.

This clonotype has just a few counts. The chain has TRBV12-3 or TRBV12-4 and TRBJ2-1, with unresolved D. V lost 5 bases and J lost 0, with 11 bases in between. CDR3 size: 15 residues. CDR3 loop: CASSPDLNSYNEQFF. The CDR3 DNA sequence: TGTGCCAGCAGTCCCGACCTTAACTCCTACAATGAGCAGTTCTTC.

This clonotype was picked up a small number of times. The chain uses TRBV25-1 and TRBJ2-2; D is uncertain. This CDR3 is 16 amino acids long. V was clipped by 2 bases and J by 7 bases, with 17 bases between them. Germline-derived CDR1 and CDR2 are MGHDK and SYGVNS. Here the CDR3 reads CASSELPGPHVGELFF. The CDR3 region has the DNA TGTGCCAGCAGTGAACTACCGGGTCCTCATGTCGGGGAGCTGTTTTTT.

The chain employs TRBV6-1 and TRBJ1-5, with a possible D match to TRBD1 (5 bases). CDR3 length equals 15 residues. Germline CDR1 reads MNHNS; CDR2 reads SASEGT. V dropped 6 bases and J dropped 6 bases, with 18 bases sitting between them. The CDR3 DNA reads as TGTGCCAGCAGAGGAGACAGCACTCAGAGTCAGCCCCAGCATTTT. Protein: CASRGDSTQSQPQHF.